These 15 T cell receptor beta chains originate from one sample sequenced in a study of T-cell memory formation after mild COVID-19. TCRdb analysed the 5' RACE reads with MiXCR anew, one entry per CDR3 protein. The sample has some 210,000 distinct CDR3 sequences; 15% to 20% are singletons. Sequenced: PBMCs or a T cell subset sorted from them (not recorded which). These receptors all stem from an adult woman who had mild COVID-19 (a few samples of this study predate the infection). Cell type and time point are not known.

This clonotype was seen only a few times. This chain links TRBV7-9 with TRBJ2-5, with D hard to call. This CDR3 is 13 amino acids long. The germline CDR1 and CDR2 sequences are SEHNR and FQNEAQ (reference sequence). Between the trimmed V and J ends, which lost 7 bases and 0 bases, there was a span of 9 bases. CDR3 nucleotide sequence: TGTGCCAGCAAAAGGCAGGACCAAGAGACCCAGTACTTC. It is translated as CASKRQDQETQYF.

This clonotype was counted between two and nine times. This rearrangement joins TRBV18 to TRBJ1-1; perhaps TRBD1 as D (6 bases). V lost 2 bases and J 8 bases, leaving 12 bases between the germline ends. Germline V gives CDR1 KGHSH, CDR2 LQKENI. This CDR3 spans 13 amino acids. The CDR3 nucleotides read TGTGCCAGCTCACCAGGACAGCCAATGGAAGCTTTCTTT. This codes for CASSPGQPMEAFF.

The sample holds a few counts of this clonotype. The CDR3 loop reads CASSGAGRAYQETQYF. CDR3 nucleotides: TGCGCCAGCAGCGGAGCGGGGCGGGCATACCAAGAGACCCAGTACTTC. This chain links TRBV5-1 with TRBJ2-5; 7 nucleotides agree with TRBD2. Germline-derived CDR1 and CDR2 are SGHRS and YFSETQ. This CDR3 spans 16 amino acids. Trimming removed 4 bases from V and 0 bases from J; junction bases left unmatched: 9.

The CDR3 DNA reads TGTGCCAGCAGTGCCGGGACAGAAGAGACCCAGTACTTC. Translation gives CASSAGTEETQYF. This chain joins TRBV2 and TRBJ2-5, with 7 bases identical to TRBD1. The CDR3 is 13 residues long. Germline loops: CDR1 SNHLY, CDR2 FYNNEI. The trim removed 4 bases at V and 3 bases at J, leaving 2 bases unmatched.

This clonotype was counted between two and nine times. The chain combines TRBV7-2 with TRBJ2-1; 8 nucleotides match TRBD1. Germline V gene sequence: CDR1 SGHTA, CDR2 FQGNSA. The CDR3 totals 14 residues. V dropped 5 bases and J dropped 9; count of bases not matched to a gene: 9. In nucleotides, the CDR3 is TGTGCCAGCAGCCCCGGACAGGGCGCATTTGAGCAGTTCTTC. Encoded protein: CASSPGQGAFEQFF.

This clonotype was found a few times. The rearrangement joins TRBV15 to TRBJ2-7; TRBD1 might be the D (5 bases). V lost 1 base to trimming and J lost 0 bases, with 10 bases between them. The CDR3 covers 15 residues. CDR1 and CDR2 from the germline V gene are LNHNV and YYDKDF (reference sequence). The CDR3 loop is CATSRGKTASYEQYF. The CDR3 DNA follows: TGTGCCACCAGCAGAGGAAAGACAGCCTCCTACGAGCAGTACTTC.

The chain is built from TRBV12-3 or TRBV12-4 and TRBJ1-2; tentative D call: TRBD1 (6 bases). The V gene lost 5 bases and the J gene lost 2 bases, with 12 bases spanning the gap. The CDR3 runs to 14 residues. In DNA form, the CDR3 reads TGTGCCAGCAGTCGACAGGCTTCGAACTATGGCTACACCTTC. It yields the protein CASSRQASNYGYTF.

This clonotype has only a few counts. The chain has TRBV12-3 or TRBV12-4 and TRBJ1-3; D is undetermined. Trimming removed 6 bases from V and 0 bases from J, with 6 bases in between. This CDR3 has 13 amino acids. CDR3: CASRLASGNTIYF. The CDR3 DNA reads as TGTGCCAGCAGGCTCGCCTCTGGAAACACCATATATTTT.

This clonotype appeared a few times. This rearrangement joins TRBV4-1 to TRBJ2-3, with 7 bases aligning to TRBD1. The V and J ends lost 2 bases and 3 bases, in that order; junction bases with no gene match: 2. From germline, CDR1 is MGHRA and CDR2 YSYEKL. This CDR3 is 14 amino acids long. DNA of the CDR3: TGCGCCAGCAGCCAAACAGGGGTAACAGATACGCAGTATTTT. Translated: CASSQTGVTDTQYF.

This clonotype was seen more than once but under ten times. CDR3 amino acids: CASSLGDSTYEQYF. The CDR3 nucleotides read TGTGCCAGCAGTTTAGGGGACTCAACCTACGAGCAGTACTTC. The J gene is TRBJ2-7, the V gene TRBV27, with D perhaps matching TRBD2 (6 bases). V was cut by 2 bases and J by 2 bases, with 10 bases left in between. In germline, CDR1 is MNHEY, CDR2 SMNVEV (reference sequence). The length of the CDR3 is 14 residues.

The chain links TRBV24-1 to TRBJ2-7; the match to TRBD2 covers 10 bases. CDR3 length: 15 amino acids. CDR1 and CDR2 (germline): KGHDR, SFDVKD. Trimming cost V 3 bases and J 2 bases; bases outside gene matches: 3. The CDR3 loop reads CATSDGLAVPYEQYF. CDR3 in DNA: TGTGCCACCAGTGATGGACTAGCGGTACCCTACGAGCAGTACTTC.

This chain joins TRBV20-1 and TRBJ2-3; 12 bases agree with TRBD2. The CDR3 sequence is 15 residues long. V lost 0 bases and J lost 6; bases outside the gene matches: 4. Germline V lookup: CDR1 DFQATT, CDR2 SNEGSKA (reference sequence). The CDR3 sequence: CSARDMTSGGDTQYF. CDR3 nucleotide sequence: TGCAGTGCTAGAGATATGACTAGCGGGGGTGATACGCAGTATTTT.

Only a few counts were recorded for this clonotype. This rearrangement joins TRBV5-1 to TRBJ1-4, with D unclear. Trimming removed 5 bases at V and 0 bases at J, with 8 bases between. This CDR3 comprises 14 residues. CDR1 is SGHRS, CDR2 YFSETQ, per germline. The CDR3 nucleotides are TGCGCCAGCAGGGAGGCGGCAACTAATGAAAAACTGTTTTTT. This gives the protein CASREAATNEKLFF.

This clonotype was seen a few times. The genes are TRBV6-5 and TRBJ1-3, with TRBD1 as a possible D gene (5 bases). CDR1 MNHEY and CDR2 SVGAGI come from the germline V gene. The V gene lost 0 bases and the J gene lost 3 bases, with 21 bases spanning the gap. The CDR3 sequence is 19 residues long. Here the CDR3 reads CASSYSGAGTLPSGNTIYF. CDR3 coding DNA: TGTGCCAGCAGTTACTCCGGGGCCGGGACCCTGCCGAGTGGAAACACCATATATTTT.

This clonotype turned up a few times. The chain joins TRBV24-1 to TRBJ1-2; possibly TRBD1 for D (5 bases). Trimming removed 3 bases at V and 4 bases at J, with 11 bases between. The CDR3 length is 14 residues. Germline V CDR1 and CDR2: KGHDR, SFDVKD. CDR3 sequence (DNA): TGTGCCACCAGTGATACCGGGACGACCTATGGCTACACCTTC. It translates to CATSDTGTTYGYTF.